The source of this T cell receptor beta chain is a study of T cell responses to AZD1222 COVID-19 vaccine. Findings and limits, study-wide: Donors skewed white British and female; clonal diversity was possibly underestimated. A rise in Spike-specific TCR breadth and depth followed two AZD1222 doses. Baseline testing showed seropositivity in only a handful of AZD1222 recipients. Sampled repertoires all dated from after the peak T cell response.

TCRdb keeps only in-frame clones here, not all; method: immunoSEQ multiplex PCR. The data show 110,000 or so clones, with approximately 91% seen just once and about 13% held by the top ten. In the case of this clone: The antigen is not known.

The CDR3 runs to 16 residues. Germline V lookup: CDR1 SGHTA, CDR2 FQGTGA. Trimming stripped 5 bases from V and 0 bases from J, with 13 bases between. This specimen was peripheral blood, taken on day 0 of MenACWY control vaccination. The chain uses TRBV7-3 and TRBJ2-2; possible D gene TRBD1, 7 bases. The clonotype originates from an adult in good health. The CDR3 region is CASSTQGRSNTGELFF. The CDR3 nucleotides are TGTGCCAGCAGCACACAGGGGAGGTCGAACACCGGGGAGCTGTTTTTT.